A single sample is the source of the 29 T cell receptor beta chains below, sequenced in a study of cytomegalovirus exposure and HLA in healthy donors. The table came from immunoSEQ multiplex PCR; TCRdb's copy has only in-frame clones and leaves some out. The sample records roughly 230,000 clones, 90% being singletons. Specimen: PBMCs. Receptors originate from a woman aged 25-40 years in good health and CMV-seronegative.

The chain carries TRBV7-9 and TRBJ2-7; D unresolved. Germline V gives CDR1 SEHNR, CDR2 FQNEAQ (reference sequence). CDR3 size: 16 residues. V lost 5 bases to trimming and J lost 4 bases, with 21 bases between them. This CDR3 reads CASSGSLAAARYEQYF. As DNA, the CDR3 is TGTGCCAGCAGCGGATCCCTGGCGGCAGCACGTTACGAGCAGTACTTC.

The J gene is TRBJ2-5, the V gene TRBV11-3; 7 bases fit TRBD2. The CDR3 totals 16 residues. CDR1 and CDR2 from the germline V gene are SGHNT and YENEEA. The junction had 9 bases not matched to a gene; V was cut back by 5 bases and J by 0 bases. The CDR3 reads CASSISYGTNQETQYF. The CDR3 DNA sequence: TGTGCCAGCAGCATTAGTTACGGGACTAACCAAGAGACCCAGTACTTC.

This clone has a handful of counts. The CDR3 sequence: CASSHLSLRTQPQHF. The CDR3 DNA follows: TGCGCCAGCAGCCATCTATCCCTTAGGACTCAGCCCCAGCATTTT. The gene calls are TRBV4-1 and TRBJ1-5; D gene uncertain. Germline V gives CDR1 MGHRA, CDR2 YSYEKL. V lost 3 bases and J 6 bases, leaving 15 bases between the germline ends. The CDR3 is 15 amino acids.

The gene calls are TRBV2 and TRBJ2-7, with D perhaps TRBD1 (6 bases). CDR3 length equals 14 residues. The V and J ends lost 6 bases and 2 bases respectively, with 14 bases between them. Germline V lookup: CDR1 SNHLY, CDR2 FYNNEI. CDR3 DNA: TGTGCCAGCAGCGGATTGACAGGTACCTACGAGCAGTACTTC. It yields the protein CASSGLTGTYEQYF.

In its sample, this clone was seen once. V gene TRBV5-1 combines with J gene TRBJ2-3, with 9 bases identical to TRBD2. The V gene's germline CDR1 is SGHRS and CDR2 YFSETQ. CDR3 length equals 15 residues. Unmatched junction bases numbered 7, after V lost 5 bases and J lost 3 bases. This CDR3 is CASSGAGGLTDTQYF. CDR3 bases: TGCGCCAGCAGTGGGGCGGGAGGGTTGACAGATACGCAGTATTTT.

The chain carries TRBV28 and TRBJ2-1; D possibly corresponds to TRBD1 (5 bases). Trimming removed 3 bases at V and 0 bases at J, with 9 bases between. The CDR3 loop spans 15 amino acids. Germline assignment: CDR1 MDHEN and CDR2 SYDVKM. CDR3 sequence reads: CASSFQDISYNEQFF. The DNA of the CDR3 is TGTGCCAGCAGTTTTCAGGACATCTCCTACAATGAGCAGTTCTTC.

Only one count was recorded for this clone. Here the CDR3 reads CASDAGYEQYF. The CDR3 DNA reads TGTGCCAGCGACGCAGGCTACGAGCAGTACTTC. The chain has TRBV28 and TRBJ2-7; no clear D gene. With 8 bases removed from V and 3 bases from J, the gap between germline ends came to 8 bases. CDR3 size: 11 residues. CDR1 is MDHEN and CDR2 is SYDVKM in the germline V gene. Full variable domain (remainder filled in from reference TRBV28 and TRBJ2-7): DVKVTQSSRYLVKRTGEKVFLECVQDMDHENMFWYRQDPGLGLRLIYFSYDVKMKEKGDIPEGYSVSREKKERFSLILESASTNQTSMYLCASDAGYEQYFGPGTRLTVT.

This clone showed up just a few times. This chain connects TRBV19 to TRBJ2-1, with D unclear. Per the germline V gene, CDR1 is LNHDA and CDR2 is SQIVND (reference sequence). V was shortened by 7 bases and J by 5 bases, with 18 bases between the two germline ends. There are 15 residues in the CDR3. CDR3 sequence: CASTTSPLENNEQFF. For the CDR3, the DNA is TGTGCCAGTACAACCTCCCCTCTAGAGAACAATGAGCAGTTCTTC.

This chain joins TRBV6-1 and TRBJ2-2; TRBD2 matches 7 bases. V lost 2 bases and J lost 0; bases outside the gene matches: 9. This CDR3 is built from 18 residues. Germline loops: CDR1 MNHNS, CDR2 SASEGT. Here the CDR3 DNA reads TGTGCCAGCAGTGAAAGGCGGGTGGGAGGGGCGAACACCGGGGAGCTGTTTTTT. Translation: CASSERRVGGANTGELFF.

The V and J genes are TRBV7-2 and TRBJ2-7, with TRBD2 identical over 14 bases. V was clipped by 6 bases and J by 2 bases; unmatched bases: 9. CDR1 SGHTA and CDR2 FQGNSA come from the germline V gene. This CDR3 is built from 17 residues. CDR3 coding DNA: TGTGCCAGCAGTCCTCGACTAGCGGGAGGGTTGCCCTACGAGCAGTACTTC. Amino acids: CASSPRLAGGLPYEQYF.

This clone has just a few counts. The chain combines TRBV7-3 with TRBJ2-2; D gene uncertain. This CDR3 comprises 13 residues. V was trimmed by 5 bases and J by 8 bases, leaving 12 bases between them. The V gene's germline CDR1 is SGHTA and CDR2 FQGTGA. Written as DNA, the CDR3 is TGTGCCAGCAGCAAAGACCCTGGGGGGGAGCTGTTTTTT. As protein: CASSKDPGGELFF.

The gene calls are TRBV28 and TRBJ2-5; D not certain. The V gene lost 1 base and the J gene lost 5 bases, with 8 bases spanning the gap. Germline V gene lookup returns CDR1 MDHEN and CDR2 SYDVKM. The CDR3 runs to 13 residues. CDR3: CASSLSFQETQYF. CDR3 nucleotide sequence: TGTGCCAGCAGTTTATCTTTCCAGGAGACCCAGTACTTC.

The CDR3 is CASSEWPWENTEAFF. CDR3 nucleotide sequence: TGTGCCAGCAGTGAATGGCCCTGGGAGAACACTGAAGCTTTCTTT. The chain recombines TRBV6-1 with TRBJ1-1; no clear D gene. The CDR3 length is 15 residues. Per germline, CDR1 MNHNS and CDR2 SASEGT. With 2 bases removed from V and 1 base from J, the gap between germline ends came to 11 bases.

This chain's CDR3 is CASSTIRQENTGELFF. The CDR3 nucleotides are TGTGCCAGCAGTACCATCCGACAGGAGAACACCGGGGAGCTGTTTTTT. V is TRBV28 and J is TRBJ2-2; tentative D call: TRBD1 (6 bases). V was trimmed by 5 bases and J by 1 base, leaving 14 bases between them. In germline, CDR1 is MDHEN, CDR2 SYDVKM. This CDR3 is built from 16 residues. The full variable domain, in which reference TRBV28 and TRBJ2-2 provide the parts outside the CDR3, is DVKVTQSSRYLVKRTGEKVFLECVQDMDHENMFWYRQDPGLGLRLIYFSYDVKMKEKGDIPEGYSVSREKKERFSLILESASTNQTSMYLCASSTIRQENTGELFFGEGSRLTVL.

This chain's CDR3 is CASSFGTTYEQYF. As DNA, the CDR3 is TGTGCCAGCAGCTTCGGGACGACGTACGAGCAGTACTTC. The gene calls are TRBV7-6 and TRBJ2-7; D may correspond to TRBD1 or TRBD2 (5 bases each). This CDR3 has 13 amino acids. Germline-derived CDR1 and CDR2 are SGHVS and FNYEAQ. The V gene lost 3 bases and the J gene lost 4 bases, with 10 bases spanning the gap.

The chain employs TRBV4-1 and TRBJ2-2; TRBD2 matches 15 bases. The germline V gene encodes CDR1 MGHRA and CDR2 YSYEKL. The CDR3 consists of 19 residues. J was trimmed by 3 bases and V by 0 bases; bases with no gene match: 5. Here the CDR3 DNA reads TGCGCCAGCAGCCAAGATCGGGGACTAGCGGGAGGTTACACCGGGGAGCTGTTTTTT. Protein product: CASSQDRGLAGGYTGELFF.

The chain has TRBV9 and TRBJ2-1; 7 bases are a match to TRBD1. V was clipped by 0 bases and J by 2 bases; unmatched bases: 8. Per germline, CDR1 SGDLS and CDR2 YYNGEE. The CDR3 loop spans 17 amino acids. The CDR3 region is CASSVGSGRGTYNEQFF. CDR3 nucleotide sequence: TGTGCCAGCAGCGTAGGGTCGGGCAGGGGGACCTACAATGAGCAGTTCTTC.

The gene calls are TRBV7-9 and TRBJ2-7; 10 bases fit TRBD2. CDR1 and CDR2 (germline): SEHNR, FQNEAQ (reference sequence). This CDR3 is built from 17 residues. Trimming cost V 4 bases and J 2 bases; bases outside gene matches: 11. The chain's CDR3 is CASSSIPASGGAYEQYF. The CDR3 DNA sequence: TGTGCCAGCAGCTCGATCCCGGCTAGCGGGGGAGCCTACGAGCAGTACTTC.

The rearrangement joins TRBV15 to TRBJ2-1; TRBD2 aligns across 12 bases. This CDR3 has 17 residues. Germline V gene sequence: CDR1 LNHNV, CDR2 YYDKDF (reference sequence). J lost 0 bases, V lost 1 base, and 1 base had no gene match. The CDR3 loop is CATSRGTSGISYNEQFF. Here the CDR3 DNA reads TGTGCCACCAGCAGAGGGACTAGCGGGATCTCCTACAATGAGCAGTTCTTC.

The gene calls are TRBV28 and TRBJ2-1; 8 nucleotides match TRBD2. This CDR3 contains 15 residues. Germline CDR1 MDHEN, CDR2 SYDVKM. With V trimmed by 2 bases and J by 9 bases, 9 bases remained unmatched. DNA of the CDR3: TGTGCCAGCAGTTTAAGACGGCTAGCGGGCGGTGAGCAGTTCTTC. This encodes CASSLRRLAGGEQFF.

The chain uses TRBV28 and TRBJ2-1, with D unresolved. V lost 3 bases and J lost 3, with 6 bases in between. CDR1 is MDHEN, CDR2 SYDVKM, per germline. This CDR3 comprises 13 residues. The CDR3 loop reads CASSFYGYNEQFF. The CDR3 DNA sequence: TGTGCCAGCAGTTTTTATGGCTACAATGAGCAGTTCTTC.

The chain combines TRBV6-5 with TRBJ2-5, with 9 bases identical to TRBD1. Per germline, CDR1 MNHEY and CDR2 SVGAGI. The CDR3 is 14 residues long. J gave up 4 bases and V 2 bases, and 2 bases lay outside the gene matches. As DNA, the CDR3 is TGTGCCAGCAGTTACATACAGGGGGCAGAGACCCAGTACTTC. This encodes CASSYIQGAETQYF.

This clone appeared once. The V gene is TRBV6-5, the J gene TRBJ2-7; 7 bases are shared with TRBD1. Germline CDR1 and CDR2: MNHEY and SVGAGI. The CDR3 loop spans 13 amino acids. V lost 5 bases and J lost 3; bases outside the gene matches: 4. The CDR3 DNA sequence: TGTGCCAGCAGTCTCGGGACAGACTACGAGCAGTACTTC. This sequence encodes CASSLGTDYEQYF.

V is TRBV6-6 and J is TRBJ2-3; D gene unclear. The germline gives CDR1 MNHNY, CDR2 SVGAGI (reference sequence). The CDR3 has 15 amino acids. The germline V and J ends were trimmed by 5 bases and 0 bases, with 12 bases remaining between them. Written as DNA, the CDR3 is TGTGCCAGCAGTCCCGGCAATCCAAGCACAGATACGCAGTATTTT. Amino acid sequence: CASSPGNPSTDTQYF.

The rearrangement uses TRBV7-8 and TRBJ2-1, with D perhaps matching TRBD2 (5 bases). V was pared by 2 bases and J by 0 bases, with 14 bases between. CDR3 length: 17 amino acids. Looked up from germline, CDR1 is SGHVS and CDR2 is FQNEAQ. CDR3 residues: CASSLRVGATSYNEQFF. The CDR3, as DNA: TGTGCCAGCAGCTTAAGGGTGGGAGCTACCTCCTACAATGAGCAGTTCTTC.

The chain employs TRBV11-2 and TRBJ2-7, with TRBD1 identical over 7 bases. This CDR3 is 15 amino acids long. Trimming took 3 bases from V and 0 from J; bases not matched to a gene: 5. Germline-derived CDR1 and CDR2 are SGHAT and FQNNGV. CDR3 bases: TGTGCCAGCAGCTTCCCGGGACAGATCTCCTACGAGCAGTACTTC. Translated, it gives CASSFPGQISYEQYF.

This sequence joins TRBV2 and TRBJ2-7; the D call may be TRBD1 or TRBD2 (5 bases each). The V gene lost 7 bases and the J gene lost 7 bases, with 17 bases spanning the gap. The germline V gene encodes CDR1 SNHLY and CDR2 FYNNEI. The CDR3 extends over 13 amino acids. In DNA form, the CDR3 reads TGTGCCAGCATCCTTAGGGGAGCGGAGGAGCAGTACTTC. Protein: CASILRGAEEQYF.

This chain connects TRBV28 to TRBJ2-1, with TRBD2 identical over 13 bases. CDR3 length: 15 amino acids. Germline CDR1 and CDR2: MDHEN and SYDVKM. J gave up 7 bases and V 5 bases, and 5 bases lay outside the gene matches. The CDR3 loop is CASSPTSGRWNEQFF. DNA for the CDR3: TGTGCCAGCAGTCCGACTAGCGGGAGGTGGAATGAGCAGTTCTTC.

The J gene is TRBJ2-1, the V gene TRBV27, with 9 positions matching TRBD2. V dropped 2 bases and J dropped 7; count of bases not matched to a gene: 6. The CDR3 extends over 15 amino acids. CDR1 is MNHEY and CDR2 is SMNVEV in the germline V gene (reference sequence). For the CDR3, the DNA is TGTGCCAGCAGTTTAATAGCGGGAGTGGGGAATGAGCAGTTCTTC. Protein product: CASSLIAGVGNEQFF.